The 8 T cell receptor beta chains reported below all come from one sample, sequenced in a study of OX40 agonist ivuxolimab in advanced cancers. The repertoire was sequenced with immunoSEQ multiplex PCR; TCRdb's copy has only in-frame clones and lacks some. The sample consists of about 60,000 clones, about 82% of them appearing once. Sequencing used CD4+ or CD8+ T cells sorted from blood, obtained in a trial of the OX40 agonist ivuxolimab. The receptors were gathered from an adult with an advanced solid tumor such as melanoma, head and neck, liver or kidney cancer.

The chain links TRBV2 to TRBJ2-7; no firm D call. Germline assignment: CDR1 SNHLY and CDR2 FYNNEI. V was cut by 7 bases and J by 5 bases, with 6 bases left in between. The CDR3 consists of 10 residues. CDR3 sequence: CASNGHEQYV. The DNA for the CDR3 is TGTGCCAGCAACGGCCACGAGCAGTACGTC.

The gene calls are TRBV25-1 and TRBJ1-4; 12 bases are a match to TRBD1. The CDR3 consists of 15 residues. CDR1 is MGHDK and CDR2 is SYGVNS in the germline V gene. V gave up 6 bases and J gave up 6 bases; unmatched junction bases: 5. CDR3 bases: TGTGCCAGCAGGGGAAGGGACAGGGGGCATGAAAAACTGTTTTTT. Protein product: CASRGRDRGHEKLFF.

The J gene is TRBJ1-6, the V gene TRBV7-2; TRBD1 matches at 7 bases. The CDR3 spans 15 residues. The V gene's germline CDR1 is SGHTA and CDR2 FQGNSA. V lost 1 base to trimming and J lost 5 bases; unmatched junction nucleotides: 2. Here the CDR3 DNA reads TGTGCCAGCAGCTTAGAGGGACAGCATAATTCACCCCTCCACTTT. This codes for CASSLEGQHNSPLHF.

This clone was seen a few times. The rearrangement uses TRBV30 and TRBJ1-5; D call uncertain. Germline V gene lookup returns CDR1 GTSNPN and CDR2 SVGIG (reference sequence). This CDR3 is 16 amino acids long. Between the trimmed V and J ends, which lost 1 base and 3 bases, there was a span of 16 bases. The CDR3: CAWSGAIADNNQPQHF. The CDR3 nucleotides are TGTGCCTGGAGTGGCGCGATAGCTGACAACAATCAGCCCCAGCATTTT.

The chain carries TRBV20-1 and TRBJ2-5; D unclear. Trimming removed 7 bases at V and 5 bases at J, with 11 bases between. The CDR3 runs to 11 residues. Germline-derived CDR1 and CDR2 are DFQATT and SNEGSKA (reference sequence). The CDR3, as DNA: TGCAGTGGCCGAGAGGCCGAGACCCAGTACTTC. Translation gives CSGREAETQYF.

This clone was observed a few times. The genes are TRBV27 and TRBJ2-1, with D possibly TRBD2 on 6 matching bases. Germline CDR1 MNHEY, CDR2 SMNVEV (reference sequence). V gave up 6 bases and J gave up 2 bases, with 11 bases separating them. This CDR3 comprises 14 residues. The CDR3 DNA reads as TGTGCCAGCAGATCCGGGAGCCCCTACAATGAGCAGTTCTTC. It encodes CASRSGSPYNEQFF.

This chain links TRBV5-1 with TRBJ1-3; D ambiguous. V was trimmed by 0 bases and J by 0 bases, leaving 10 bases between them. The germline V gene has CDR1 SGHRS and CDR2 YFSETQ. This CDR3 has 16 amino acids. CDR3: CASSLGPGDSGNTIYF. Written as DNA, the CDR3 is TGCGCCAGCAGCTTGGGACCCGGGGACTCTGGAAACACCATATATTTT.

This chain links TRBV20-1 with TRBJ2-1; D might be TRBD2 (5 bases). The V gene's germline CDR1 is DFQATT and CDR2 SNEGSKA (reference sequence). This CDR3 region has 11 residues. V shed 5 bases and J shed 8 bases, with 10 bases lying between them. The CDR3 DNA reads TGCAGTGCTGGAGGAGTATATGAGCAGTTCTTC. This encodes CSAGGVYEQFF.